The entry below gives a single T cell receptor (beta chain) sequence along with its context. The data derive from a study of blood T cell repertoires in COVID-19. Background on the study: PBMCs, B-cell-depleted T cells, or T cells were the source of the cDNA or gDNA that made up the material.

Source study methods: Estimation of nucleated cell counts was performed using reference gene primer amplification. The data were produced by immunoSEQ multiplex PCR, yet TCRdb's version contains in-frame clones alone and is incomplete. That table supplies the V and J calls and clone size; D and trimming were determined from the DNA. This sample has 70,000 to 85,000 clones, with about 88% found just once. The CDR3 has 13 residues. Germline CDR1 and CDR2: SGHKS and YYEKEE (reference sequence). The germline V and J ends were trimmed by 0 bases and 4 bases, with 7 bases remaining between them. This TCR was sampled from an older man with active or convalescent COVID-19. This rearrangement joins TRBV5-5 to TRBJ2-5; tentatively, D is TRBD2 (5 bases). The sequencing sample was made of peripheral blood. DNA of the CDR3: TGTGCCAGCAGCTTGGGGACTCCAGAGACCCAGTACTTC. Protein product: CASSLGTPETQYF.